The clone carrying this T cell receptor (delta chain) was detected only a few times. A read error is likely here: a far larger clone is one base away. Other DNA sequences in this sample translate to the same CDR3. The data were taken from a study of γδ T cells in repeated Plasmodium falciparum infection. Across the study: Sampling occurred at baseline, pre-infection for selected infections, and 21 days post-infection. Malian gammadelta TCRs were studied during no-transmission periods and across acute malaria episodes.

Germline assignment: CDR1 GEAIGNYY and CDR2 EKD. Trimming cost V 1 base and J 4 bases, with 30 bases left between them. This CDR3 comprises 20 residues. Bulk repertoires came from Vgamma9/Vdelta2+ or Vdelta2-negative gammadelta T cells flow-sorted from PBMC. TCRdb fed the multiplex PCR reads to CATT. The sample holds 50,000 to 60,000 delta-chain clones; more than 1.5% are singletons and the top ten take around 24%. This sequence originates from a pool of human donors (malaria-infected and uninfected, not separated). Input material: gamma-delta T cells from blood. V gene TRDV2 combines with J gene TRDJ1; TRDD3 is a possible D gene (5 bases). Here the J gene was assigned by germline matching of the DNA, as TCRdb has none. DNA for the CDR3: TGTGCCTGTGACACGGTCGCTCCAATCCGCGATACAAGGCGCGGCGATAAACTCATCTTT. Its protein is CACDTVAPIRDTRRGDKLIF.